This is a list of T cell receptor beta chains from one sample in a study of blood T cell repertoires in COVID-19. Sequenced by immunoSEQ multiplex PCR; TCRdb stores in-frame clones only, minus some. The table shows about 56,000 clones, with around 82% occurring only once. The sample taken for sequencing was peripheral blood. Receptors originate from a woman of 80 years or more with acute or convalescent COVID-19. The conserved cysteine and the conserved F or W are not part of the CDR3 here. Size values are once, few and many counts, or a class for expanded clones, and some rows have none.

cdr3_length,j_call,v_call,clone_size,cdr3_aa
14,TRBJ2-3,TRBV5-1,NA,ASSLGTSGGIDTQY
15,TRBJ2-2,TRBV6-1,NA,ASSEVGRGKGAGELF
11,TRBJ2-7,TRBV12-5,NA,ASEGTGSYEQY
11,TRBJ1-1,TRBV7-6,NA,ASSAEQNTEAF
14,TRBJ2-2,TRBV5-4,NA,ASSLGSGGNTGELF
13,TRBJ1-1,TRBV19,few,ASVVSKRRYTEAF
11,TRBJ1-5,TRBV6-5,NA,ASSYDGDGKQH
11,TRBJ1-5,TRBV29-1,NA,SVGTGVGQPQH
14,TRBJ1-1,TRBV3-1/TRBV3-2,NA,ASSSKVQGPNTEAF
12,TRBJ2-1,TRBV10-3,NA,AINPGTGVNEQF
10,TRBJ2-7,TRBV30,NA,AWRGPGQSLY
12,TRBJ1-5,TRBV28,NA,ASRSFRGGQPQH
14,TRBJ2-1,TRBV15,NA,ATSGVSVEQLNEQF
16,TRBJ2-2,TRBV24-1,NA,ATSSIVQGPSNTGELF
12,TRBJ2-7,TRBV6-5,NA,ASSYEVWAYEQY
15,TRBJ2-1,TRBV3-1/TRBV3-2,once,ASSQDTGLAGDNEQF
14,TRBJ1-4,TRBV28,NA,ASSQVAGGANEKLF
13,TRBJ2-2,TRBV5-1,NA,ASSPDRVRTGELF
14,TRBJ1-5,TRBV15,few,ATSRTRQISNQPQH
13,TRBJ1-6,TRBV14,NA,ASSQDNRVNSPLH
13,TRBJ2-3,TRBV2,NA,ASRGDGGPGDTQY
14,TRBJ2-2,TRBV11-2,NA,ASSLNGRVNTGELF
10,TRBJ1-2,TRBV2,NA,ASSLQGGGYT
16,TRBJ1-5,TRBV3-1/TRBV3-2,NA,ASSQGSGLDSNNQPQH
12,TRBJ2-1,TRBV30,NA,AWRLAGARNEQF
12,TRBJ2-7,TRBV28,NA,ATRRTGKQYEQY
12,TRBJ2-3,TRBV5-5,NA,ASSPGHRTDTQY
14,TRBJ2-2,TRBV7-9,NA,ASSSRQGEPTGELF
13,TRBJ2-7,TRBV5-5,NA,ASSLGTGISYEQY
12,TRBJ1-2,TRBV28,once,ASSLGGVNYGYT
13,TRBJ2-1,TRBV5-1,NA,ASSLESAGGNEQF
12,TRBJ1-2,TRBV7-8,NA,ASSPGQLLGGYT
15,TRBJ2-1,TRBV10-1,NA,ASSESHKLGTYNEQF